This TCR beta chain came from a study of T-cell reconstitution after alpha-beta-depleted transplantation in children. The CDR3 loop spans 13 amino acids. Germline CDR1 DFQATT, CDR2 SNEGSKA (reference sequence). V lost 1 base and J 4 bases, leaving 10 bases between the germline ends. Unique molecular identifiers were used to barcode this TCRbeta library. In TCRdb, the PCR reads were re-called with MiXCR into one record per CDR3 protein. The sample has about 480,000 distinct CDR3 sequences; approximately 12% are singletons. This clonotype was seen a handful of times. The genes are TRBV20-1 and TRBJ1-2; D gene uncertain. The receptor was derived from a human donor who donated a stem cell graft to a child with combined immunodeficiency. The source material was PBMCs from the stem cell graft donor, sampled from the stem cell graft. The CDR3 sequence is CSARGHPGYGYTF. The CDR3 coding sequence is TGCAGTGCTAGAGGGCACCCTGGCTATGGCTACACCTTC.